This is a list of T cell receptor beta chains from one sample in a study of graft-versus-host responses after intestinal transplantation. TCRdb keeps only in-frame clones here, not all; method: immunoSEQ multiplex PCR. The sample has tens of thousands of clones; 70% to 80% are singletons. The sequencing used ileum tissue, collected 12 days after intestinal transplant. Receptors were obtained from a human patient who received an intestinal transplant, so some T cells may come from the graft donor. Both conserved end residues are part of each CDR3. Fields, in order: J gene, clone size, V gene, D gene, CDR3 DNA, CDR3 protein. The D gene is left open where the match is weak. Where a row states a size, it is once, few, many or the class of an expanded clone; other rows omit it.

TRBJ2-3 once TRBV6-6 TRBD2 TGTGCCAGCAAACCACTAGCGGGCTCCACAGATACGCAGTATTTT CASKPLAGSTDTQYF
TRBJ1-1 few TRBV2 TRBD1 TGTGCCAGCGGTTGGACAGGGGCGAACACTGAAGCTTTCTTT CASGWTGANTEAFF
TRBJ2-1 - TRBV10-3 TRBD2 TGTGCCATCAGTGGGACGGGCGGGAGGTACAATGAGCAGTTCTTC CAISGTGGRYNEQFF
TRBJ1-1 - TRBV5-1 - TGCGCCAGCAGCTTGGGGGCAGGGACTGAAGCTTTCTTT CASSLGAGTEAFF
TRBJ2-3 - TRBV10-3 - TGTGCCATCAGTCCCAGTCCAGGGACTAGCACAGATACGCAGTATTTT CAISPSPGTSTDTQYF
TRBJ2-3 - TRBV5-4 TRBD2 TGTGCCAGCAGCCAAGGGACTAGCGCCCAGGATACGCAGTATTTT CASSQGTSAQDTQYF
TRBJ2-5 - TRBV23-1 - TGCGCCAGCAAGTTGGCGGGAGAGACCCAGTACTTC CASKLAGETQYF
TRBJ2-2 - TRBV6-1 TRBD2 TGTGCCAGCAGGCCCGACAGCGGGGCCACCGGGGAGCTGTTTTTT CASRPDSGATGELFF
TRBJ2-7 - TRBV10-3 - TGTGCCATCAGTGAGTCGAAGCGTGACGAGCAGTACTTC CAISESKRDEQYF
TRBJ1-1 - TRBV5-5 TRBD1 TGTGCCAGCAGCGCCACGGACAGGGAGAACACTGAAGCTTTCTTT CASSATDRENTEAFF
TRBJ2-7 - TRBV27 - TGTGCCAGCAGTTTAACGGTTACCTACGAGCAGTACTTC CASSLTVTYEQYF
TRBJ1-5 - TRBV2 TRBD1 TGTGCCAGCAGTGGGGGGACAGGGCCTACTCAGCCCCAGCATTTT CASSGGTGPTQPQHF
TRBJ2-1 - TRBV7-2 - TGTGCCAGCAGCCCCAGGGGTTGGGGCAATGAGCAGTTCTTC CASSPRGWGNEQFF
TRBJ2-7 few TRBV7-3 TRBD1 TGTGCCAGCAGCTCCAGGACAGGGACCCACGAGCAGTACTTC CASSSRTGTHEQYF
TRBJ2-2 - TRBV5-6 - TGTGCCAGCAGCTTCAGTATCCGGAACACCGGGGAGCTGTTTTTT CASSFSIRNTGELFF
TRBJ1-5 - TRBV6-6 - TGTGCCAGCAGGGTGGAGGGGCCCAATCAGCCCCAGCATTTT CASRVEGPNQPQHF
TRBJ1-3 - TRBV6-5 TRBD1 TGTGCCAGCAGGGGGACAGGGAGAAACACCATATATTTT CASRGTGRNTIYF
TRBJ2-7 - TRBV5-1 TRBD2 TGCGCCAGCAGCTTGGCTAGCGGGAGCGTCTACGAGCAGTACTTC CASSLASGSVYEQYF
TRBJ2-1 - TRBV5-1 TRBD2 TGCGCCAGCAGTTCTAGCGGGGCCTCCTACAATGAGCAGTTCTTC CASSSSGASYNEQFF
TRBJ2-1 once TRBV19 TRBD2 TGTGCCAGTCGGAAGCGGGGGCTCGGGAATGAGCAGTTCTTC CASRKRGLGNEQFF
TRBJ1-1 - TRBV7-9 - TGTGCCAGCAGCTTCGCACAGAACACTGAAGCTTTCTTT CASSFAQNTEAFF
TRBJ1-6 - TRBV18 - TGTGCCAGCTCACCAGGAGTCTATAATTCACCCCTCCACTTT CASSPGVYNSPLHF
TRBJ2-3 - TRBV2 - TGTGCCAGCAGCCCCATGGCGGGGATTAGCACAGATACGCAGTATTTT CASSPMAGISTDTQYF
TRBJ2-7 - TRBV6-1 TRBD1 TGTGCCAGCAGCGCCGGGACAGGGTATCCCTACGAGCAGTACTTC CASSAGTGYPYEQYF
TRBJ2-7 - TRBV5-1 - TGCGCCAGCAGCTTAGGGGGACGGACGTACGAGCAGTACTTC CASSLGGRTYEQYF
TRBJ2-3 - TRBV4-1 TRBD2 TGCGCCAGCAGACTAGCGGGGGGCTATAGCACAGATACGCAGTATTTT CASRLAGGYSTDTQYF
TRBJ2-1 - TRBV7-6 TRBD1 TGTGCCAGCAGCTTAGGGTCAGAGTGGGGACAGGGCTATTACAATGAGCAGTTCTTC CASSLGSEWGQGYYNEQFF
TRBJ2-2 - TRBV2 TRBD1 TGTGCCAGCAATCGACAGGGTCCCGGGGAGCTGTTTTTT CASNRQGPGELFF
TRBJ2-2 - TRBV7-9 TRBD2 TGTGCCAGCAGCCTCCTAGCGGGAGGTCTCACCGGGGAGCTGTTTTTT CASSLLAGGLTGELFF
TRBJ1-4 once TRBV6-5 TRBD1 TGTGCCAGCAGGGGGGACAGGGGAAATGAAAAACTGTTTTTT CASRGDRGNEKLFF
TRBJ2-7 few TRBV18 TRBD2 TGTGCCAGCTGCAGCGGGAGTCTTAACGAGCAGTACTTC CASCSGSLNEQYF